This passage covers 3 T cell receptor beta chains from one sample sequenced in a study of beta chain features in type 1 diabetes. Expressed TCRB transcripts were sequenced, since all the RNA that had been isolated was reverse transcribed. The method was immunoSEQ multiplex PCR; TCRdb's version includes in-frame clones alone and lacks a portion of them. The table includes about 350,000 clones, 20% detected once. Sequenced sample: naive CD4+ T cells from blood. The receptors originated from a young woman in good health.

The chain is built from TRBV30 and TRBJ1-6, with 8 nucleotides matching TRBD1. Germline CDR1 is GTSNPN and CDR2 is SVGIG (reference sequence). With 2 bases clipped from V and 6 bases from J, the junction kept 3 bases outside the gene matches. The CDR3 runs 14 residues. CDR3 nucleotides: TGTGCCTGGAGTCAGGGGGCAGGTAATTCACCCCTCCACTTT. Translating gives CAWSQGAGNSPLHF.

The rearrangement links TRBV21-1 to TRBJ2-3; TRBD2 reflects the table's D call only, with no check against the DNA. TRBV21-1 is labeled a pseudogene. The CDR3 is made up of 14 amino acids. The CDR3 sequence is CASRKRDTTDTQYF. The CDR3, as DNA: TGTGCCAGCAGAAAGCGGGACACCACAGATACGCAGTATTTT.

This clone was observed a handful of times. This chain links TRBV18 with TRBJ2-7; D might be TRBD2 (6 bases). The CDR3 runs to 13 residues. In germline, CDR1 is KGHSH, CDR2 LQKENI. The V end was cut by 3 bases, the J end by 4 bases, with 10 bases between. The CDR3 spells CASSPGSQYEQYF. Written as DNA, the CDR3 is TGTGCCAGCTCACCCGGGAGCCAATACGAGCAGTACTTC.